What follows are 23 T cell receptor beta chains derived from one specimen sequenced in a study of blood T cell repertoires in COVID-19. Some clones are missing from TCRdb's copy, which holds only in-frame ones; the method was immunoSEQ multiplex PCR. This sample has fewer than 150,000 clones, with 88% found just once. Sequencing was done on a sample of peripheral blood. The receptor source for this set is a human donor in a cohort sampled during active COVID-19.

This sequence joins TRBV27 and TRBJ1-5; 7 positions agree with TRBD1. Germline CDR1 is MNHEY and CDR2 is SMNVEV (reference sequence). After removal of 6 bases from V and 1 base from J, the junction contained 6 bases not matched to a gene. This CDR3 is built from 15 residues. In DNA form, the CDR3 reads TGTGCCAGCAGCTGGACAGGCCAGAGCAATCAGCCCCAGCATTTT. It translates to CASSWTGQSNQPQHF.

The rearrangement uses TRBV5-1 and TRBJ2-3; TRBD2 might be the D (8 bases). CDR1 SGHRS and CDR2 YFSETQ come from the germline V gene. V gave up 3 bases and J gave up 1 base, with 12 bases separating them. The CDR3 is made up of 15 amino acids. The CDR3 coding sequence is TGCGCCAGCAGCTCGGGAGGGACAGGCACAGATACGCAGTATTTT. Translation gives CASSSGGTGTDTQYF.

This chain uses TRBV11-2 with TRBJ2-5, with 7 bases fitting TRBD1. In germline, CDR1 is SGHAT, CDR2 FQNNGV. The CDR3 runs 14 residues. The trim removed 4 bases at V and 0 bases at J, leaving 2 bases unmatched. The CDR3 protein is CASSSGQDQETQYF. The CDR3 DNA follows: TGTGCCAGCAGCTCCGGACAGGACCAAGAGACCCAGTACTTC.

The gene calls are TRBV5-4 and TRBJ2-7; 9 bases map to TRBD1. J lost 3 bases, V lost 4 bases, and 5 bases had no gene match. This CDR3 has 14 amino acids. The germline gives CDR1 SGHNT, CDR2 YYREEE (reference sequence). CDR3 residues: CASSPGQGIYEQYF. The CDR3 DNA reads as TGTGCCAGCAGCCCGGGACAGGGAATCTACGAGCAGTACTTC.

The V call is TRBV27, the J call TRBJ2-6; weak D call: TRBD1 (5 bases). This CDR3 contains 16 residues. Germline V gene sequence: CDR1 MNHEY, CDR2 SMNVEV (reference sequence). V lost 5 bases and J 1 base, leaving 12 bases between the germline ends. The CDR3 sequence is CASSRQGTSGANVLTF. In nucleotides, the CDR3 is TGTGCCAGCAGTAGGCAGGGTACATCTGGGGCCAACGTCCTGACTTTC.

In this sample, this clone turned up a few times. The chain links TRBV27 to TRBJ1-2; D is unclear. This CDR3 is built from 14 residues. Germline V gene data show CDR1 as MNHEY and CDR2 as SMNVEV (reference sequence). The V end lost 0 bases, the J end lost 4 bases, and 9 bases lay between the germline ends. CDR3 coding DNA: TGTGCCAGCAGTTTATCGGGCCTAATCTATGGCTACACCTTC. It yields the protein CASSLSGLIYGYTF.

The V call is TRBV5-4, the J call TRBJ2-7; D is unresolved. CDR1 and CDR2 (germline): SGHNT, YYREEE (reference sequence). This CDR3 comprises 15 residues. Deletions cut 0 bases from V and 2 bases from J, with 12 bases between. This chain's CDR3 is CASSLDQVLTYEQYF. The CDR3, as DNA: TGTGCCAGCAGCTTGGATCAGGTTCTTACCTACGAGCAGTACTTC.

The V and J genes are TRBV13 and TRBJ1-3, with a weak D call TRBD1 (5 bases). Per germline, CDR1 PRHDT and CDR2 FYEKMQ (reference sequence). V lost 5 bases to trimming and J lost 0 bases, with 8 bases between them. This CDR3 has 14 amino acids. CDR3 sequence (DNA): TGTGCCAGCAGCCCAGGGTACTCTGGAAACACCATATATTTT. Its protein is CASSPGYSGNTIYF. Supplemented by reference TRBV13 and TRBJ1-3, the full variable domain reads AAGVIQSPRHLIKEKRETATLKCYPIPRHDTVYWYQQGPGQDPQFLISFYEKMQSDKGSIPDRFSAQQFSDYHSELNMSSLELGDSALYFCASSPGYSGNTIYFGEGSWLTVV.

This clone was seen once. This chain connects TRBV2 to TRBJ1-4; TRBD1 matches at 8 bases. Germline trimming cut 1 base from V and 4 bases from J; bases unmatched to any gene: 5. CDR1 is SNHLY, CDR2 FYNNEI, per germline. The CDR3 is 16 amino acids. The CDR3 DNA reads as TGTGCCAGCAGTGAAGGCAGGGGGCAGGTTAATGAAAAACTGTTTTTT. Translation gives CASSEGRGQVNEKLFF.

This chain joins TRBV20-1 and TRBJ2-2, with 7 nucleotides matching TRBD1. V trimming: 3 bases; J trimming: 1 base; junction bases outside the gene matches: 2. There are 14 residues in the CDR3. The germline V gene has CDR1 DFQATT and CDR2 SNEGSKA (reference sequence). As DNA, the CDR3 is TGCAGTGCTAGTAGGGACAGGAACACCGGGGAGCTGTTTTTT. Its protein product is CSASRDRNTGELFF.

V usage is TRBV3-1 (or the pseudogene TRBV3-2) and J usage is TRBJ1-4; D may be TRBD1 (6 bases). This CDR3 has 14 amino acids. Between the trimmed V and J ends, which lost 4 bases and 7 bases, there was a span of 13 bases. Germline CDR1 reads LGHDT; CDR2 reads YNNKEL (reference sequence). The DNA for the CDR3 is TGTGCCAGCAGCCTACAGGGAGTGGGTGAAAAACTGTTTTTT. Encoded protein: CASSLQGVGEKLFF.

The chain carries TRBV30 and TRBJ1-1; 7 positions match TRBD1. Losses at the gene ends were 3 bases for V and 8 bases for J; bases not matched to a gene: 9. Looked up from germline, CDR1 is GTSNPN and CDR2 is SVGIG (reference sequence). The CDR3 has 13 amino acids. Here the CDR3 DNA reads TGTGCCTGGAGCTTCGTATGGGGACAGGAAGCTTTCTTT. It specifies CAWSFVWGQEAFF.

As concerns this clone: Other DNA sequences within the sample encode an identical CDR3. V is TRBV3-1 (or the pseudogene TRBV3-2) and J is TRBJ1-1; the match to TRBD1 covers 7 bases. The CDR3 spans 14 residues. Germline CDR1 LGHDT, CDR2 YNNKEL (reference sequence). J lost 2 bases, V lost 4 bases, and 4 bases had no gene match. CDR3 residues: CASSRQGVNTEAFF. In DNA, the CDR3 is TGTGCCAGCAGCCGACAGGGAGTAAACACTGAAGCTTTCTTT.

V is TRBV6-5 and J is TRBJ1-5, with TRBD1 identical over 10 bases. Germline CDR1 is MNHEY and CDR2 is SVGAGI. The CDR3 spans 15 residues. V lost 4 bases and J lost 3; bases outside the gene matches: 3. The chain's CDR3 is CASSSGQGNNQPQHF. The CDR3, as DNA: TGTGCCAGCAGTTCGGGACAGGGGAACAATCAGCCCCAGCATTTT.

The rearrangement links TRBV28 to TRBJ1-1; maybe TRBD1 (5 bases). CDR3 size: 12 residues. The germline gives CDR1 MDHEN, CDR2 SYDVKM. V was pared by 5 bases and J by 9 bases, with 13 bases between. CDR3 coding DNA: TGTGCCAGCAGTCCTGGACAAACGAAAGCTTTCTTT. Translating it yields CASSPGQTKAFF. Full variable domain (rest looked up from reference TRBV28 and TRBJ1-1): DVKVTQSSRYLVKRTGEKVFLECVQDMDHENMFWYRQDPGLGLRLIYFSYDVKMKEKGDIPEGYSVSREKKERFSLILESASTNQTSMYLCASSPGQTKAFFGQGTRLTVV.

The table lists this clone with a count of one. J is TRBJ2-2 and V is TRBV7-2, with a weak D call TRBD1 (6 bases). In germline, CDR1 is SGHTA, CDR2 FQGNSA. Trimming removed 1 base from V and 6 bases from J, with 12 bases in between. The CDR3 runs to 15 residues. CDR3 amino acids: CASSLEYRVSGELFF. The CDR3, as DNA: TGTGCCAGCAGCTTAGAGTACAGGGTTTCCGGGGAGCTGTTTTTT.

The chain has TRBV9 and TRBJ1-3; D uncertain. Germline CDR1 SGDLS, CDR2 YYNGEE. V was trimmed by 4 bases and J by 1 base, leaving 9 bases between them. The CDR3 contains 14 residues. CDR3 protein: CASSPEGSGNTIYF. CDR3 coding DNA: TGTGCCAGCAGCCCAGAGGGATCTGGAAACACCATATATTTT.

The DNA of the CDR3 is TGTGCCAGCAGCTTAGCGGCTCCTGCGGACTCAGGCTACACCTTC. Protein product: CASSLAAPADSGYTF. The V and J genes are TRBV7-2 and TRBJ1-2, with no clear D. Per the germline V gene, CDR1 is SGHTA and CDR2 is FQGNSA. Trimming removed 0 bases at V and 8 bases at J, with 16 bases between. The CDR3 has 15 residues. Supplemented by reference TRBV7-2 and TRBJ1-2, the full variable domain reads GAGVSQSPSNKVTEKGKDVELRCDPISGHTALYWYRQSLGQGLEFLIYFQGNSAPDKSGLPSDRFSAERTGGSVSTLTIQRTQQEDSAVYLCASSLAAPADSGYTFGSGTRLTVV.

The V and J genes are TRBV2 and TRBJ1-1; D not resolved. Trimming left V 6 bases short and J 1 base short, with 9 bases between. The CDR3 is made up of 13 amino acids. Germline assignment: CDR1 SNHLY and CDR2 FYNNEI. CDR3 residues: CASRTTKNTEAFF. As DNA, the CDR3 is TGTGCCAGCAGGACAACAAAGAACACTGAAGCTTTCTTT.

The chain recombines TRBV3-1 (or the pseudogene TRBV3-2) with TRBJ1-3; no firm D call. Trimming left V 4 bases short and J 4 bases short, with 11 bases between. The germline V gene has CDR1 LGHDT and CDR2 YNNKEL (reference sequence). The CDR3 runs 14 residues. Written as DNA, the CDR3 is TGTGCCAGCAGCCGGGCAAGGCTGGGAAACACCATATATTTT. Translation gives CASSRARLGNTIYF.

The chain combines TRBV5-5 with TRBJ2-5; the D gene is possibly TRBD1 (6 bases). CDR1 and CDR2 from the germline V gene are SGHKS and YYEKEE (reference sequence). Trimming stripped 4 bases from V and 3 bases from J, with 22 bases between. This CDR3 has 17 residues. CDR3 nucleotides: TGTGCCAGCAGCGAACCCCTTTCAGGGAAGGGGGAAGAGACCCAGTACTTC. Encoded protein: CASSEPLSGKGEETQYF.

The chain carries TRBV19 and TRBJ2-3; tentative D call: TRBD1 (9 bases). Germline CDR1 and CDR2: LNHDA and SQIVND (reference sequence). The CDR3 totals 16 residues. Deletions cut 6 bases from V and 4 bases from J, with 20 bases between. The CDR3 loop is CASRRQGGLVPDTQYF. In DNA form, the CDR3 reads TGTGCCAGTAGGAGACAGGGGGGACTAGTCCCAGATACGCAGTATTTT.

V and J are TRBV6-1 and TRBJ2-3; TRBD1 agrees at 9 bases. Germline V gives CDR1 MNHNS, CDR2 SASEGT. CDR3 length equals 18 residues. V dropped 1 base and J dropped 6; count of bases not matched to a gene: 14. For the CDR3, the DNA is TGTGCCAGCAGTGAAGGGTGGGTAGACAGGGGGGTAGCGGATACGCAGTATTTT. This encodes CASSEGWVDRGVADTQYF.